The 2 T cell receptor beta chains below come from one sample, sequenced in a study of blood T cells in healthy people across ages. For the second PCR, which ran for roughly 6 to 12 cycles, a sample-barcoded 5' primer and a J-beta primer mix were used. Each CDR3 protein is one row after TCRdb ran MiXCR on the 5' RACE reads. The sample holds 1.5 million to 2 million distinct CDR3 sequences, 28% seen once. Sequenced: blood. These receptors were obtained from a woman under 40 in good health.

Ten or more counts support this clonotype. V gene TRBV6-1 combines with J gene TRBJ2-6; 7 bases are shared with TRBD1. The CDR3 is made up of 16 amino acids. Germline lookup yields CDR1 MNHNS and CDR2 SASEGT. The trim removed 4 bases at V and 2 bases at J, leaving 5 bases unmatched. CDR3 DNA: TGTGCCAGCAGTGCCTCCGACAGGGCTGGGGCCAACGTCCTGACTTTC. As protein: CASSASDRAGANVLTF.

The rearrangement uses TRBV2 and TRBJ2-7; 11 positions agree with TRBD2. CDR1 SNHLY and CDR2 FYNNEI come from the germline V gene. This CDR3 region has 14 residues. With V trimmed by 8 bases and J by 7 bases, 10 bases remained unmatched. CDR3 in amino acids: CASVELAGVWEQYF. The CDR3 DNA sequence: TGTGCCAGCGTAGAACTAGCGGGAGTGTGGGAGCAGTACTTC.